This T cell receptor beta chain stems from a study of T cell changes during pregnancy in multiple sclerosis. Sequencing was performed with immunoSEQ multiplex PCR; in TCRdb, only in-frame clones are kept and a portion is missing. The sample has about 51,000 clones; approximately 92% are singletons. In germline, CDR1 is SGHRS, CDR2 YFSETQ. V was trimmed by 0 bases and J by 3 bases, leaving 10 bases between them. There are 14 residues in the CDR3. The V and J genes are TRBV5-1 and TRBJ2-7; the D gene is possibly TRBD1 (5 bases). Source: CD4+ T cells from peripheral blood mononuclear cells, taken in the third trimester of pregnancy. The TCR comes from a female donor with multiple sclerosis, enrolled in a pregnancy study. The CDR3 loop is CASSLEGQNYEQYF. The DNA for the CDR3 is TGCGCCAGCAGCTTGGAAGGACAAAACTACGAGCAGTACTTC.